One T cell receptor beta chain is described in this entry. Its antigen is still unknown. Base qualities are missing; no much larger clone stands one base away. Genomic DNA was extracted from sorted cells for sequencing of the TCRbeta CDR3 region. TCRbeta CDR3 regions were sequenced using the immunoSEQ Assay. TCRdb mirrors the immuneACCESS table, restricted to in-frame sequences. Some clones are absent from its copies; in checked studies, under half trace to an unresolved V gene, and the reason for the others is unknown. A total of about 44,000 clones appear in this sample, approximately 90% of them only once. Approximately 16% of the sample is taken by the ten largest. The trial excluded patients who had a history of autoimmune disease or who were on systemic immunosuppression. Peripheral blood for TCR sequencing was collected from all dose cohorts at baseline, on cycle 4 day 1, and on cycle 7 day 1. Samples came from an open-label, multicenter, first-in-human phase I dose-escalation trial of ivuxolimab. Adults with locally advanced or metastatic melanoma, renal cell, hepatocellular, or head and neck squamous cell carcinoma were enrolled in the trial. Before TCR sequencing, CD4+ T cells and CD8+ T cells from peripheral blood were sorted into separate populations.

Taken from the germline V gene, the CDR1 and CDR2 loops are SGHNT and YENEEA. Counted from cysteine to phenylalanine, this CDR3 has 15 amino acids. CDR3 DNA is the only sequence kept; it has 45 bases, read in frame from the first base. V has 5 bases trimmed and J has 8 bases trimmed; junction bases matching no gene number 8. The sample belongs to a study of OX40 agonist ivuxolimab in advanced cancers. In terms of the full investigation: Ivuxolimab was a fully human IgG2 agonistic monoclonal antibody targeting the costimulatory receptor OX40 (CD134). Intravenous ivuxolimab was administered to patients every 2 weeks at six dose levels: 0.01, 0.1, 0.3, 1.5, 3 and 10 mg/kg. Of the approximately 50 dose-escalation patients, hepatocellular carcinoma was present in around 20, melanoma in roughly 15, renal cell carcinoma in 9 and head and neck cancer in 9. A male proportion of nearly 85% and a mean age of roughly 55 years, ranging from about 23 to 79, were recorded for the dose-escalation cohort. Patients were allowed to have had prior anti-PD-1, anti-PD-L1 or anti-CTLA-4 therapy, and approximately 40% of the dose-escalation patients had been treated with checkpoint inhibitors. Partial responses occurred in three dose-escalation patients, of whom one had hepatocellular carcinoma and two had cutaneous melanoma. The purpose of peripheral TCRbeta sequencing was to test whether ivuxolimab changed TCR sequence diversity and led to clonal T-cell expansion. The paper describes the monotherapy dose-escalation part (N = 52 patients) of the phase I trial of ivuxolimab.

Overall results and qualifications from the work: In the 0.1-3.0 mg/kg groups, partial responders were among the patients with the lowest normalized peripheral clonal expansion, particularly in CD8+ T cells. Low levels of normalized T-cell clonal expansion were also seen in some nonresponding patients. After ivuxolimab, more expanded clones were found on average in CD8+ T cells than in CD4+ T cells. The antigen specificity of the peripheral T cells that underwent clonal expansion was not determined. At doses of 0.1 to 3.0 mg/kg, clonal expansion of both CD4+ and CD8+ blood T cells was observed from baseline to week 6.

The sequencing used CD4+ or CD8+ T cells sorted from blood, collected in a trial of the OX40 agonist ivuxolimab. The sequence came from an adult with an advanced solid tumor such as melanoma, head and neck, liver or kidney cancer. The chain is made from TRBV11-3 and TRBJ1-4; 10 of the junction bases match TRBD1. The CDR3 is CASSQRGTGDEKLFF. The nucleotide sequence reads as follows: TGTGCCAGCAGCCAACGTGGGACAGGGGACGAAAAACTGTTTTTT. The CDR3, completed at both ends by the reference TRBV11-3 and TRBJ1-4 genes, gives the full variable domain EAGVVQSPRYKIIEKKQPVAFWCNPISGHNTLYWYLQNLGQGPELLIRYENEEAVDDSQLPKDRFSAERLKGVDSTLKIQPAELGDSAVYLCASSQRGTGDEKLFFGSGTQLSVL.